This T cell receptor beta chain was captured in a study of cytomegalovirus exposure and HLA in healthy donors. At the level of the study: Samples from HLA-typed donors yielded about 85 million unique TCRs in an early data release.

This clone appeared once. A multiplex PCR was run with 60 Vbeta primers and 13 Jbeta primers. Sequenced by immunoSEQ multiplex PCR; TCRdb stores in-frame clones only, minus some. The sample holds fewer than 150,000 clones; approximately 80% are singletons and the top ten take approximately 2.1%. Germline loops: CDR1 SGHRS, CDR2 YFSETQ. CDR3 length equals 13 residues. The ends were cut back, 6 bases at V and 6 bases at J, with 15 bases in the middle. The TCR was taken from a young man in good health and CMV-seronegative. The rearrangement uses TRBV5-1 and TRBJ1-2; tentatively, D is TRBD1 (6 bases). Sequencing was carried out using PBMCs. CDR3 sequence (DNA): TGCGCCAGCACTCCCCCAGGGGAAGATGGCTACACCTTC. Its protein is CASTPPGEDGYTF.